One and the same sample provided the 6 T cell receptor beta chains below, sequenced in a study of CXCR3-negative and CXCR3-positive naive CD8 T cells. The study made its TRB cDNA libraries by 5' RACE, adding UMI labels. No DNA is given; TCRdb re-called the 5' RACE reads and lists each CDR3 protein once. Its table lists 45,000 or so distinct CDR3 sequences. Sequencing was done on a sample of naive CXCR3- CD8+ T cells from blood. Specified subset: CD45RO-CCR7+CD27+CD95- naive CD8+ T cells lacking CXCR3 (TNR3-). These TCRs come from a human donor in good health. Some clones in this sample may be carry-over from other donors' samples.

V and J are TRBV4-1 and TRBJ2-1; the D call of TRBD1 rests on TCRdb alone, since no DNA is present to check it. The CDR3 is made up of 12 amino acids. The germline gives CDR1 MGHRA, CDR2 YSYEKL. The CDR3 protein is CASSQDAGVKFF.

The chain combines TRBV7-9 with TRBJ2-7; TCRdb lists TRBD1, though no DNA is available to test this call. The CDR3 runs to 14 residues. Germline V gives CDR1 SEHNR, CDR2 FQNEAQ (reference sequence). The CDR3: CASSFGTVSGEQYF.

J is TRBJ1-4 and V is TRBV21-1; TCRdb reports TRBD1, a call that lacks DNA to check it against. TRBV21-1 is a pseudogene segment. The CDR3 is 15 residues long. The CDR3 loop reads CASSNNRGLNEKLFF.

The chain uses TRBV28 and TRBJ2-7; the D gene TCRdb calls, TRBD1, cannot be checked with no DNA. Germline V lookup: CDR1 MDHEN, CDR2 SYDVKM. The CDR3 has 15 residues. This CDR3 reads CASSIPFRGINEQYF.

V gene TRBV10-3 combines with J gene TRBJ2-5. There are 14 residues in the CDR3. Looked up from germline, CDR1 is ENHRY and CDR2 is SYGVKD. The chain's CDR3 is CAISQTDGQETQYF.

This chain links TRBV14 with TRBJ1-1; TCRdb designates TRBD1, a call that cannot be tested without DNA. Germline-derived CDR1 and CDR2 are SGHDN and FVKESK. CDR3 length: 14 residues. The CDR3 spells CASSPKGGYTEAFF.